This T cell receptor beta chain was captured in a study of T cell responses to AZD1222 COVID-19 vaccine. Study-wide results and limits: Targets within unmutated variant regions were reportedly found for nearly half of spike-specific TCRs. Distributed over spike, vaccine-associated CD4 TCRs predominated at 160-218 and 743-854. Females made up more of the donors, who were largely white British, and clonal diversity may have come out too low.

Profiled with immunoSEQ multiplex PCR; TCRdb holds only in-frame clones, not every one. The data contain 100,000 to 150,000 clones, about nine tenths of them seen just once; the ten biggest clones take up approximately 7.6%. About this clone itself: Its antigen remains unknown.

Germline CDR1 reads SGHRS; CDR2 reads YFSETQ. This CDR3 has 15 residues. V was clipped by 1 base and J by 8 bases; unmatched bases: 10. The sequenced sample was peripheral blood, obtained on day 0 of AZD1222 vaccination. The rearrangement uses TRBV5-1 and TRBJ2-3; 7 bases map to TRBD1. This receptor was identified in an adult in good health. CDR3 region: CASSLTAGGGATQYF. The CDR3 DNA reads as TGCGCCAGCAGCTTGACCGCAGGGGGTGGTGCTACGCAGTATTTT.